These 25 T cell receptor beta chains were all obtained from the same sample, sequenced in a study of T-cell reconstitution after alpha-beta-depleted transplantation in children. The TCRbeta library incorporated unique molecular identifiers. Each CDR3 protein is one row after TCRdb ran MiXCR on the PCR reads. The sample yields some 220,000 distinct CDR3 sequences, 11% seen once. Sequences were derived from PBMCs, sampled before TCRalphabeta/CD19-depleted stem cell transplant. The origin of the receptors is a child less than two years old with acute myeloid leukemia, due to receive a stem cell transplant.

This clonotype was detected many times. The CDR3 DNA reads as TGTGCCAGCACCCAAGGACAGTATTCACCCCTCCACTTT. It is translated as CASTQGQYSPLHF. The chain links TRBV6-1 to TRBJ1-6, with D perhaps TRBD1 (6 bases). Germline V gives CDR1 MNHNS, CDR2 SASEGT. Trimming removed 7 bases from V and 8 bases from J, with 12 bases in between. There are 13 residues in the CDR3.

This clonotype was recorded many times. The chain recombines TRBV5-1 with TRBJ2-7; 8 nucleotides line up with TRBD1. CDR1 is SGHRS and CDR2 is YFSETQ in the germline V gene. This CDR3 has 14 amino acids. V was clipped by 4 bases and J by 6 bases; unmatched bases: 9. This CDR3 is CASSPWTGLGEQYF. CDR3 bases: TGCGCCAGCAGCCCATGGACAGGGCTAGGCGAGCAGTACTTC.

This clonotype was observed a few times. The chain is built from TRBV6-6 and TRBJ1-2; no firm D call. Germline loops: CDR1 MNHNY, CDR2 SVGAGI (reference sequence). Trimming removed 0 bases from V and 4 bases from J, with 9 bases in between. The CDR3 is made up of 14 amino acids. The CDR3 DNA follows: TGTGCCAGCAGTTACTCGGGGTCGGGCTATGGCTACACCTTC. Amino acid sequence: CASSYSGSGYGYTF.

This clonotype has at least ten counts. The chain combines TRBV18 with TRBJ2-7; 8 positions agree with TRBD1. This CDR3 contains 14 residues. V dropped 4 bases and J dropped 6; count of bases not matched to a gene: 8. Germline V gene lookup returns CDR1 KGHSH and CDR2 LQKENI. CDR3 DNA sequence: TGTGCCAGCTCACTCGGGACAGGAGGGAGCGAGCAGTACTTC. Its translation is CASSLGTGGSEQYF. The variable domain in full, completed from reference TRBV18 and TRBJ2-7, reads NAGVMQNPRHLVRRRGQEARLRCSPMKGHSHVYWYRQLPEEGLKFMVYLQKENIIDESGMPKERFSAEFPKEGPSILRIQQVVRGDSAAYFCASSLGTGGSEQYFGPGTRLTVT.

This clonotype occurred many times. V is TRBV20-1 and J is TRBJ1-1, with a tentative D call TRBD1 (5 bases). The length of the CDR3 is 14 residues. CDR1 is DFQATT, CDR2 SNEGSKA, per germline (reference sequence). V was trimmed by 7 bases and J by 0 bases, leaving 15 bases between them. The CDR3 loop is CSVTLGGMNTEAFF. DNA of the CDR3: TGCAGTGTAACACTCGGGGGGATGAACACTGAAGCTTTCTTT.

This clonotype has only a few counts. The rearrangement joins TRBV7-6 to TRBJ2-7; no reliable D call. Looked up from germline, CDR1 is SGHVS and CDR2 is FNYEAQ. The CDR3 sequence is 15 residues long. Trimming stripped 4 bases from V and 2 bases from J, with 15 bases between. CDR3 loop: CASSSSSAGPYEQYF. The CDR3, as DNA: TGTGCCAGCAGCTCATCCAGCGCCGGCCCCTACGAGCAGTACTTC.

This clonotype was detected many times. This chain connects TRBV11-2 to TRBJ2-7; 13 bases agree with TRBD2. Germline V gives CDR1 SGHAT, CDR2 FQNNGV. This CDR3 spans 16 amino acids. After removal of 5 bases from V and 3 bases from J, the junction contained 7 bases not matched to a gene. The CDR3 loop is CASSVGLAGLYYEQYF. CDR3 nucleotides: TGTGCCAGCAGCGTGGGACTAGCGGGGCTATACTACGAGCAGTACTTC.

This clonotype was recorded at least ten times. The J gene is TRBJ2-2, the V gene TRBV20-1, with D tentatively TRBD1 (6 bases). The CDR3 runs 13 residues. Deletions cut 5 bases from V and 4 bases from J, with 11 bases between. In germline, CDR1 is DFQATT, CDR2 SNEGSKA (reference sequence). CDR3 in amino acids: CSAVQGVTGELFF. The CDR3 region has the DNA TGCAGTGCTGTACAGGGAGTCACCGGGGAGCTGTTTTTT.

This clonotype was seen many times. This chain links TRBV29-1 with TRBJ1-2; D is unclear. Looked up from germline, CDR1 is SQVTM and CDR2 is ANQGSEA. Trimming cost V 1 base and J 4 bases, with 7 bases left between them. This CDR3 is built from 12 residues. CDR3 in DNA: TGCAGCGTTGAAGCCGGTAGCTATGGCTACACCTTC. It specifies CSVEAGSYGYTF.

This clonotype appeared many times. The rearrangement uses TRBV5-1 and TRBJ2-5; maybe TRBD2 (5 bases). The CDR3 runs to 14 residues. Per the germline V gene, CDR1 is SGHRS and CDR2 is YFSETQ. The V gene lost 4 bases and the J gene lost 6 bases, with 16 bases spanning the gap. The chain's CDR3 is CASSGLGDYQTQYF. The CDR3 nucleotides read TGCGCCAGCAGCGGACTCGGCGACTACCAGACCCAGTACTTC. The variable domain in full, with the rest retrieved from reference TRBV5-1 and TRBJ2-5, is KAGVTQTPRYLIKTRGQQVTLSCSPISGHRSVSWYQQTPGQGLQFLFEYFSETQRNKGNFPGRFSGRQFSNSRSEMNVSTLELGDSALYLCASSGLGDYQTQYFGPGTRLLVL.

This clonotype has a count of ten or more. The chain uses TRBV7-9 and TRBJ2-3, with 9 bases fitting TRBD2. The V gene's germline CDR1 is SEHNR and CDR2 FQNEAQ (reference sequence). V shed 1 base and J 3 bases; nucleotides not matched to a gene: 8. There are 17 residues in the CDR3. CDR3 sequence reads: CASSLVFVAGETDTQYF. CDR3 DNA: TGTGCCAGCAGCTTAGTATTCGTAGCGGGAGAAACAGATACGCAGTATTTT.

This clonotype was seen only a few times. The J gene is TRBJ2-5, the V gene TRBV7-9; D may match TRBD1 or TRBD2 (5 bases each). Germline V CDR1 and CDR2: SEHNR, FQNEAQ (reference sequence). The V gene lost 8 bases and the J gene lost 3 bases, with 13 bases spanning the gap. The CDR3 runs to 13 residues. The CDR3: CASGDGAKETQYF. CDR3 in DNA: TGTGCCAGCGGGGACGGAGCCAAAGAGACCCAGTACTTC.

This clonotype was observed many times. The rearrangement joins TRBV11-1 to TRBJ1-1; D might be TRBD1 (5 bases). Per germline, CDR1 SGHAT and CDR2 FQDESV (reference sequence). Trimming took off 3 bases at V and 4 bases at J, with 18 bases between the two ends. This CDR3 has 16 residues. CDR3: CASSLARGLIGTEAFF. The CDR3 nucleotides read TGTGCCAGCAGCTTGGCGAGGGGCCTAATAGGCACTGAAGCTTTCTTT.

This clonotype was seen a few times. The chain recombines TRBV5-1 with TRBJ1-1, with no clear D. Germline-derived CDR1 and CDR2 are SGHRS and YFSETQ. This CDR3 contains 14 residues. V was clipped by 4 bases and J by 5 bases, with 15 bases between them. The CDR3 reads CASSTGIGRTEAFF. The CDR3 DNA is TGCGCCAGCAGCACTGGAATCGGGAGGACTGAAGCTTTCTTT.

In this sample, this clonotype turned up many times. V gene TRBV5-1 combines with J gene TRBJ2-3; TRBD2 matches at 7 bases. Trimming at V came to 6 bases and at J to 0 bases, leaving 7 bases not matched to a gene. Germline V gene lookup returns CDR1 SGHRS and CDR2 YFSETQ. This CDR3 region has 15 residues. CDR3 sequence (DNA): TGCGCCAGCACCAACCGACTAGCTAGCACAGATACGCAGTATTTT. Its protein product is CASTNRLASTDTQYF.

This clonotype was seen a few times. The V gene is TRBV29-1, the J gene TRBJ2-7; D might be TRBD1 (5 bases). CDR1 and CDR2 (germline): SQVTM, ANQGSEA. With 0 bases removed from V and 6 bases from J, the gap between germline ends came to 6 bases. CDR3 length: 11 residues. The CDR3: CSVEDRVEQYF. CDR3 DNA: TGCAGCGTTGAAGACAGGGTCGAGCAGTACTTC.

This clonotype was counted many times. The CDR3 sequence: CASSVDMSNEQFF. The DNA for the CDR3 is TGTGCCAGCAGCGTAGATATGTCCAATGAGCAGTTCTTC. This sequence joins TRBV9 and TRBJ2-1; no clear D gene. V lost 0 bases and J 6 bases, leaving 7 bases between the germline ends. This CDR3 has 13 residues. Looked up from germline, CDR1 is SGDLS and CDR2 is YYNGEE.

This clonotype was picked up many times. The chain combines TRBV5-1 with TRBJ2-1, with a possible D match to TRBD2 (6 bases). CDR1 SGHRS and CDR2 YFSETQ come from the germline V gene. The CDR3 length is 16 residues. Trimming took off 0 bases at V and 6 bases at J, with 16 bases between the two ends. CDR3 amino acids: CASSLAGTLYANEQFF. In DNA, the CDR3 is TGCGCCAGCAGCTTGGCCGGGACTCTCTACGCCAATGAGCAGTTCTTC.

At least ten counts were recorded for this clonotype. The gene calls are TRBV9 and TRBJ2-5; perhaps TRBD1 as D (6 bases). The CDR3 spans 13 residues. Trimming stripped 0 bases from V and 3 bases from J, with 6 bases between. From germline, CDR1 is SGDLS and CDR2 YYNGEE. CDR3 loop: CASSVDREETQYF. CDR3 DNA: TGTGCCAGCAGCGTAGACAGGGAAGAGACCCAGTACTTC.

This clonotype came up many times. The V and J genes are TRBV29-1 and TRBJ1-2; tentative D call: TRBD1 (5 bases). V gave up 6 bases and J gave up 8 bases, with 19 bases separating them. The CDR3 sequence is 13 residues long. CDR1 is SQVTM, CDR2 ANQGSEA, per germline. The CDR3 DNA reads TGCAGCGTGTCCGGGCTGAAAGGGGTAGGCTACACCTTC. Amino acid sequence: CSVSGLKGVGYTF.

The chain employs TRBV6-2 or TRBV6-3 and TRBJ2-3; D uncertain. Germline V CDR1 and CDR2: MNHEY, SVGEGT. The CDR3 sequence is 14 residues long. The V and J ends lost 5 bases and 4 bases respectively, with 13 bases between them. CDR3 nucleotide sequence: TGTGCCAGCAGTCACCCCCACGTGCCAGATACGCAGTATTTT. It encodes CASSHPHVPDTQYF.

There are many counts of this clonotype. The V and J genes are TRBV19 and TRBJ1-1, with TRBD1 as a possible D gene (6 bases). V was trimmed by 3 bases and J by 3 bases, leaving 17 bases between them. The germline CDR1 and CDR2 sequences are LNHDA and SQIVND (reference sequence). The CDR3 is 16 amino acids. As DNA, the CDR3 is TGTGCCAGTAGTATTCCCTCCGGTAGGGGGTACACTGAAGCTTTCTTT. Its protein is CASSIPSGRGYTEAFF. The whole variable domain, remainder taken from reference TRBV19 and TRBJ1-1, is DGGITQSPKYLFRKEGQNVTLSCEQNLNHDAMYWYRQDPGQGLRLIYYSQIVNDFQKGDIAEGYSVSREKKESFPLTVTSAQKNPTAFYLCASSIPSGRGYTEAFFGQGTRLTVV.

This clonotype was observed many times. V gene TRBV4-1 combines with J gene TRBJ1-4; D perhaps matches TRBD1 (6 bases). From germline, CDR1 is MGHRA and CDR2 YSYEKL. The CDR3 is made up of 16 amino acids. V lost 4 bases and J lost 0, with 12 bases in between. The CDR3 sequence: CASSPVGATTNEKLFF. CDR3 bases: TGCGCCAGCAGCCCGGTGGGGGCTACAACTAATGAAAAACTGTTTTTT.

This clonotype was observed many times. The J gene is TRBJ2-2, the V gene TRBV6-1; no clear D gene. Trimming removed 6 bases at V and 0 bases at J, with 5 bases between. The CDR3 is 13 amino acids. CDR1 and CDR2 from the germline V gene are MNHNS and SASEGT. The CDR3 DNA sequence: TGTGCCAGCAGGGGCTCGAACACCGGGGAGCTGTTTTTT. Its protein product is CASRGSNTGELFF.

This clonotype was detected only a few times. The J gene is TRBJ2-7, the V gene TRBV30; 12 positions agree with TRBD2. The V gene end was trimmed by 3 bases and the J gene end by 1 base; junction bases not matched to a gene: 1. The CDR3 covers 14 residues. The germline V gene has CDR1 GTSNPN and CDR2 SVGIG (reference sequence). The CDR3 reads CAWRTSGSSYEQYF. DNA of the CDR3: TGTGCCTGGAGGACTAGCGGGAGTTCCTACGAGCAGTACTTC.